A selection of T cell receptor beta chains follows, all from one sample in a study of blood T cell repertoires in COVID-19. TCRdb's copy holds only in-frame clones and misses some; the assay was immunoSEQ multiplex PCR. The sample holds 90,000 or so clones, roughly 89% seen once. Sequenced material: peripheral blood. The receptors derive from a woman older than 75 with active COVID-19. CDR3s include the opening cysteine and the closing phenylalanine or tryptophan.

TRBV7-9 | CASSLEQYNSPLHF
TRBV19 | CASSGLATDTQYF
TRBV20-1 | CSASLAAYNEQFF
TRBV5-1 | CASSFGTSGETQYF
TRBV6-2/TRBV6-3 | CASSLANTGELFF
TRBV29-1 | CSVPTGGRYGYTF
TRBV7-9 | CASSLTSGRITDTQYF
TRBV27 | CASRNGRASETQYF
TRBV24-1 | CATSDLRDNTDTQYF
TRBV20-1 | CSASGLADYEQYF
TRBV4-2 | CASSQDPPRGESSYEQYF
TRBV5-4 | CASSFRLAGRTDTQYF
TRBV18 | CASSRREDSDSPLHF
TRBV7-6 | CASSPGLAWYEQYF
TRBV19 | CASSSGRVPDTQYF
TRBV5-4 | CASSTSGSDNEQFF
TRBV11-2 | CASRPRATAVLSGELFF
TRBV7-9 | CASSFARGANTGELFF
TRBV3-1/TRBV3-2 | CASSQDLAQVMDTQYF
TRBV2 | CASSPTGQNQPQHF
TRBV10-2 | CASSDGGTGNEKLFF
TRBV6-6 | CASSPVANYGYTF
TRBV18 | CASSTTGNFYEQYF
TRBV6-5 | CASSYSVTGEAFF
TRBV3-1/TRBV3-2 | CASSLGYSGKETQYF
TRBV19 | CASSMSYRRNEQFF
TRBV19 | CASSNPLGRVRDSIQYF
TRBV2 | CASRSTAPNYGYTF
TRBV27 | CASSPGQEFNQPQHF
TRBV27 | CASSRWATNTEAFF
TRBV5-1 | CASRTGLAATYEQYF
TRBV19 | CASSQISGGPAFF
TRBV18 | CASSPERWSGYTF
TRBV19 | CASSMDRGYNEQFF
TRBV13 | CASSYRDTNTGELFF
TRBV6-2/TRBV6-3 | CASSRTGPYGYTF
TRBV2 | CASSGTGGADQPQHF
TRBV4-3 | CASSTTGEVQYF
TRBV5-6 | CASSLASGELFF
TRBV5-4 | CASSTGGLSETQYF
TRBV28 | CASSLAAEGSSYNEQFF
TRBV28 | CASSLPLGELFF
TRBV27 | CASSLIRGRNQPQHF
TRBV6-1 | CASSESSPTYYGYTF
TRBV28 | CASRGQGNEKLFF
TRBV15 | CATSREAFGGNTIYF
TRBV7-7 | CASSPPLTRQGRGIPQETQYF
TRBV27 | CASSTPTSALNTGELFF
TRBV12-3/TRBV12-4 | CASSLMAGGGAFF
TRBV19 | CASNQRQGITDTQYF
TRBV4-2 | CASSHIGVLGAGGSDTQYF
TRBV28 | CASGKGGSYEQYF
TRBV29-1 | CSVFGGKYPNEQFF
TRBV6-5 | CASAFLGPQGDTQYF
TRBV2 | CASTGAGASTDTQYF
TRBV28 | CASSNLPGTSYEQYF
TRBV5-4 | CASSSPGGFYNEQFF
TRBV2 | CASSKTGVSNQPQHF
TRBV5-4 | CASSRDRAREQYF